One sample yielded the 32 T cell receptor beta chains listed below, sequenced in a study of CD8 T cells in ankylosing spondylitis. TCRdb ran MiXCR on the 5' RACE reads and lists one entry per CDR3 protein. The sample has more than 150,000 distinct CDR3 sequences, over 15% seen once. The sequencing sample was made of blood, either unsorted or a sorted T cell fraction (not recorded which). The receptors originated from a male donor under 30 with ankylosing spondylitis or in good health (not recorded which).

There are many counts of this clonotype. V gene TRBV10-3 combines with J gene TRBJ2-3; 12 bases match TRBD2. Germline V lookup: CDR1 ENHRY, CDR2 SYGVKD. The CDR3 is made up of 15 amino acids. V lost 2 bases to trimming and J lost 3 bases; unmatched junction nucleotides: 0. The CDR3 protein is CAISEGTSGTDTQYF. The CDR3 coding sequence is TGTGCCATCAGTGAGGGGACTAGCGGGACAGATACGCAGTATTTT.

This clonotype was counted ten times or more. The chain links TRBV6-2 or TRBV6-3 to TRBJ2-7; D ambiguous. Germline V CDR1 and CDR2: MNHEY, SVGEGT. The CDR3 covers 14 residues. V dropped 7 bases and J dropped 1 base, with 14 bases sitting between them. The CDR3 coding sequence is TGTGCCAGCACCGGACCACGATCGTCCTACGAGCAGTACTTC. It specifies CASTGPRSSYEQYF.

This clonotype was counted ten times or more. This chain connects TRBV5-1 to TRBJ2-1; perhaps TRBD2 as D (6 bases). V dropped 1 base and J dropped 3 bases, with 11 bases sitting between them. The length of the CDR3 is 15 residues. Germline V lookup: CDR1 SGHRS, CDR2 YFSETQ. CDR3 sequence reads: CASSLRAGIYNEQFF. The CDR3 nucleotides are TGCGCCAGCAGCTTGCGAGCGGGTATCTACAATGAGCAGTTCTTC.

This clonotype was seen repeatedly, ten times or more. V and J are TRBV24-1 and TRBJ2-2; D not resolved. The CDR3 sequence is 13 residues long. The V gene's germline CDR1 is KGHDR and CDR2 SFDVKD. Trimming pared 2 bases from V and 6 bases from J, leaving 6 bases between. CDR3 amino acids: CATSDYRAGELFF. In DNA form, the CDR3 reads TGTGCCACCAGTGATTATAGGGCCGGGGAGCTGTTTTTT.

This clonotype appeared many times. DNA for the CDR3: TGTGCCAGCAGTTCGACAGCACTAGCCAAAAACATTCAGTACTTC. It is translated as CASSSTALAKNIQYF. The chain couples TRBV6-2 or TRBV6-3 to TRBJ2-4; maybe TRBD1 (5 bases). CDR3 length: 15 amino acids. V lost 4 bases, J lost 0 bases, and 10 bases lay in between. CDR1 and CDR2 from the germline V gene are MNHEY and SVGEGT.

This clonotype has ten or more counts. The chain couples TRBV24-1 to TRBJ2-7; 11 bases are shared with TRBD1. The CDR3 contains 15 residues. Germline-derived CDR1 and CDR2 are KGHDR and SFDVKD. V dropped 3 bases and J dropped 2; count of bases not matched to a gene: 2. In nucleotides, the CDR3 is TGTGCCACCAGTGATCGGACAGGGGGCACCTACGAGCAGTACTTC. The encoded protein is CATSDRTGGTYEQYF.

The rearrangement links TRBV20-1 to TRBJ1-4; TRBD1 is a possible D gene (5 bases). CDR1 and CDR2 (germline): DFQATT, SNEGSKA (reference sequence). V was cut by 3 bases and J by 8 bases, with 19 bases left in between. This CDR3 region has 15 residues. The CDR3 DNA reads TGCAGTGCTAGTGGGGACTGGTCCTGGGCGGAAAAACTGTTTTTT. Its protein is CSASGDWSWAEKLFF.

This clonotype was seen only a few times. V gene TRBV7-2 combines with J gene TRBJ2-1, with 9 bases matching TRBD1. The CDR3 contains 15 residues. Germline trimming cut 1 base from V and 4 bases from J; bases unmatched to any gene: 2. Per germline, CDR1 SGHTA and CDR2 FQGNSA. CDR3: CASSLDRGLYNEQFF. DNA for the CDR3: TGTGCCAGCAGCTTAGACAGGGGGCTATACAATGAGCAGTTCTTC.

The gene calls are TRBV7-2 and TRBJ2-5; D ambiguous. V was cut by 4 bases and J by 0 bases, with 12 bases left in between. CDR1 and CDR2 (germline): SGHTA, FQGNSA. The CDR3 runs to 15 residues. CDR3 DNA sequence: TGTGCCAGCAGCTCCACCCCTCTAGACCAAGAGACCCAGTACTTC. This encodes CASSSTPLDQETQYF.

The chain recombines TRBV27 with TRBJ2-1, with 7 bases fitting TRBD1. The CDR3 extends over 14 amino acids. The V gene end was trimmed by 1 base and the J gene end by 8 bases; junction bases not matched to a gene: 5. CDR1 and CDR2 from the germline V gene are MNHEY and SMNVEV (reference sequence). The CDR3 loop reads CASSLLGQAYEQFF. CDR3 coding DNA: TGTGCCAGCAGTTTATTAGGACAGGCCTATGAGCAGTTCTTC.

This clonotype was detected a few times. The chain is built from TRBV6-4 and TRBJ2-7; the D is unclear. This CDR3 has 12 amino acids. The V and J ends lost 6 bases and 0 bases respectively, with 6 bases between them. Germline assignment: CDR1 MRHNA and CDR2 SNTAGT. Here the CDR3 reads CASRPVSYEQYF. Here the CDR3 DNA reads TGTGCCAGCAGACCGGTCTCCTACGAGCAGTACTTC.

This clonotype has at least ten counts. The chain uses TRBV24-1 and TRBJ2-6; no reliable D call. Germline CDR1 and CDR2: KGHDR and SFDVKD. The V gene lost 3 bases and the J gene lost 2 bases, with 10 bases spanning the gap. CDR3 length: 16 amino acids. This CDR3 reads CATSDGAEAGANVLTF. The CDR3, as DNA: TGTGCCACCAGTGATGGAGCCGAAGCTGGGGCCAACGTCCTGACTTTC.

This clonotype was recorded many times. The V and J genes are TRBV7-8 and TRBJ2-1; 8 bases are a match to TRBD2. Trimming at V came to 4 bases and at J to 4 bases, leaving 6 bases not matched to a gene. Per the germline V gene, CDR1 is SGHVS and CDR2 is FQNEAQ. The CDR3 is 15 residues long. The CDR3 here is CASSSREGLYNEQFF. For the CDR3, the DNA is TGTGCCAGCAGCTCCCGGGAGGGGCTTTACAATGAGCAGTTCTTC.

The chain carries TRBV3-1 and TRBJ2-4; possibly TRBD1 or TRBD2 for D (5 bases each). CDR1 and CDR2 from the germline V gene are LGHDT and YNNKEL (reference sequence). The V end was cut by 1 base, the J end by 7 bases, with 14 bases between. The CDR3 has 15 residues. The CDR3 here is CASSQGAGRGNIQYF. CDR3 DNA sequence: TGTGCCAGCAGCCAAGGGGCAGGGAGAGGGAACATTCAGTACTTC.

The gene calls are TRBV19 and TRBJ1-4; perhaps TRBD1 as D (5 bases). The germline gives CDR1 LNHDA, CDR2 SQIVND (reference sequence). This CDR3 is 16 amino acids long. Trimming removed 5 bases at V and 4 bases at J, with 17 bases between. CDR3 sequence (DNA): TGTGCCAGTAGTTGGGGCGTCGGGCCCATTAATGAAAAACTGTTTTTT. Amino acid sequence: CASSWGVGPINEKLFF.

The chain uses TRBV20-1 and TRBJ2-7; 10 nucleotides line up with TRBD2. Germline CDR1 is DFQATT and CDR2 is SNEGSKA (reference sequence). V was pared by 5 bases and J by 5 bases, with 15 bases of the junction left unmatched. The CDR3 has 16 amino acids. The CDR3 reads CSAAKRGGGSLNEQYF. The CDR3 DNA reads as TGCAGTGCTGCCAAGCGGGGGGGCGGGAGTCTGAACGAGCAGTACTTC.

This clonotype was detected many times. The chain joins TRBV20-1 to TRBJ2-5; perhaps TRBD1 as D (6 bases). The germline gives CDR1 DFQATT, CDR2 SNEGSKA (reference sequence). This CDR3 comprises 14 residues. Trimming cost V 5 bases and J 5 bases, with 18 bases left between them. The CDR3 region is CSARKSGQTETQYF. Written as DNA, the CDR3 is TGCAGTGCTCGTAAATCTGGACAGACGGAGACCCAGTACTTC.

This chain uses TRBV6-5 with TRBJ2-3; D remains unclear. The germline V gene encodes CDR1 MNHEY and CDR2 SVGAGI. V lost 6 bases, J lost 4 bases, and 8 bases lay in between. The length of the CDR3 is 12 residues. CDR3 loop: CASSTGPDTQYF. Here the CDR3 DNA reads TGTGCCAGCAGCACTGGTCCAGATACGCAGTATTTT.

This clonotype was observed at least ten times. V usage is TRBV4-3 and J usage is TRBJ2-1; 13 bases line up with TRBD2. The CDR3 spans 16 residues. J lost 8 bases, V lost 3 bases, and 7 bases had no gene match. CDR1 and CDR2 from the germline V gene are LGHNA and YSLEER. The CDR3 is CASSQALAGGYDEQFF. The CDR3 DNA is TGCGCCAGCAGCCAGGCACTAGCGGGAGGGTACGATGAGCAGTTCTTC.

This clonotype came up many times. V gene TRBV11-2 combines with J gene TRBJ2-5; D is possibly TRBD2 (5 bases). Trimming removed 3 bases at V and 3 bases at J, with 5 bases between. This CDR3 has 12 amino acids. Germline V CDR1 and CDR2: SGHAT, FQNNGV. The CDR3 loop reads CASSFGKETQYF. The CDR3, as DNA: TGTGCCAGCAGCTTCGGGAAAGAGACCCAGTACTTC.

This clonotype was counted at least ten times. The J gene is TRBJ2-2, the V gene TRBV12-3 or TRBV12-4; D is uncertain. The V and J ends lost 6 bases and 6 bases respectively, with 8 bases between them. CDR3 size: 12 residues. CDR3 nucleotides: TGTGCCAGCAGGCTAGGTTCCGGGGAGCTGTTTTTT. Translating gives CASRLGSGELFF.

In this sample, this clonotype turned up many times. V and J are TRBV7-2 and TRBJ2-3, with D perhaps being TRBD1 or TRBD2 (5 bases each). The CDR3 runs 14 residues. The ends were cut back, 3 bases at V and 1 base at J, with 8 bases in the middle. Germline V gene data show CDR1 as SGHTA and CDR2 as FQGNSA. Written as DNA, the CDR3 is TGTGCCAGCAGCTTTATGGGGGGCACAGATACGCAGTATTTT. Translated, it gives CASSFMGGTDTQYF.

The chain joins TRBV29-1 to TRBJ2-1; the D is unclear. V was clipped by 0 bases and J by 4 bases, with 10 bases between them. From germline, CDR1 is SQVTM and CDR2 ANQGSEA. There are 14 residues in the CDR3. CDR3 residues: CSVEDPSSYNEQFF. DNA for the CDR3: TGCAGCGTTGAAGATCCCTCCTCGTACAATGAGCAGTTCTTC.

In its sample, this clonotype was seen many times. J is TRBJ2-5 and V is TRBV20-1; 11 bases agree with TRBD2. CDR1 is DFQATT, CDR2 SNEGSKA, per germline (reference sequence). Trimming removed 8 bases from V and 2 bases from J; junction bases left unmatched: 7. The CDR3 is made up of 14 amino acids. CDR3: CSRGTSGVQETQYF. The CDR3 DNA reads TGCAGTCGCGGGACTAGCGGCGTGCAAGAGACCCAGTACTTC.

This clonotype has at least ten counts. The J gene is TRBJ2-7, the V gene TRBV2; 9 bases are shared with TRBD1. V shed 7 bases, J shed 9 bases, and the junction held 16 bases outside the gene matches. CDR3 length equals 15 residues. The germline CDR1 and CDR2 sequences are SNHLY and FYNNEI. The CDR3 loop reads CASMPLTGGVSGQYF. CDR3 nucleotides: TGTGCCAGCATGCCATTAACAGGGGGCGTATCCGGGCAGTACTTC. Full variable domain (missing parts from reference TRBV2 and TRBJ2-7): EPEVTQTPSHQVTQMGQEVILRCVPISNHLYFYWYRQILGQKVEFLVSFYNNEISEKSEIFDDQFSVERPDGSNFTLKIRSTKLEDSAMYFCASMPLTGGVSGQYFGPGTRLTVT.

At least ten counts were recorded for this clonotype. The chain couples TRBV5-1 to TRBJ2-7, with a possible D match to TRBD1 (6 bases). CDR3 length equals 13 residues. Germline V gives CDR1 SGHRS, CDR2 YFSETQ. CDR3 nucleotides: TGCGCCAGCAGCTTGTCCGGACAGAGCCTATCCGAAGTC. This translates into CASSLSGQSLSEV.

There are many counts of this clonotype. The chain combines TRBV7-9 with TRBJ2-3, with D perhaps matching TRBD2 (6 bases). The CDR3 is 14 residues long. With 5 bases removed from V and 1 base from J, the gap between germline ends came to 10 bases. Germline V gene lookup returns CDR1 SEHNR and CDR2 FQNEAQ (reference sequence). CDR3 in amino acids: CASSMGGGTDTQYF. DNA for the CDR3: TGTGCCAGCAGCATGGGGGGAGGCACAGATACGCAGTATTTT.

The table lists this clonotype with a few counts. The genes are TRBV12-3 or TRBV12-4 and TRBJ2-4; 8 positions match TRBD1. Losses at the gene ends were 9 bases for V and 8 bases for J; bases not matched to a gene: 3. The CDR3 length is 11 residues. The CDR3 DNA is TGTGCCAGTACGACAGGGGACATTCAGTACTTC. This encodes CASTTGDIQYF.

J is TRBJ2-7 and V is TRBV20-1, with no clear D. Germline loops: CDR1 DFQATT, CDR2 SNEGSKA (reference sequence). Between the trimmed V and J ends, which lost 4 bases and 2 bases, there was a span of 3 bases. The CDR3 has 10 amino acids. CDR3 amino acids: CSAKAYEQYF. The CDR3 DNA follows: TGCAGTGCTAAAGCCTACGAGCAGTACTTC.

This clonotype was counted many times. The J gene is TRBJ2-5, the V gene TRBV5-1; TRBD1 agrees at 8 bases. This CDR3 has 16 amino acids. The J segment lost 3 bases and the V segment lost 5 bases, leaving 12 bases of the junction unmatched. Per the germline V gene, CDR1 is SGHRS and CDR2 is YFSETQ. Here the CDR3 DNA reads TGCGCCAGCAGGAAATTTGGACAGGGACCTAAAGAGACCCAGTACTTC. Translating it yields CASRKFGQGPKETQYF. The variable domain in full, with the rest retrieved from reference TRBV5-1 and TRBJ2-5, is KAGVTQTPRYLIKTRGQQVTLSCSPISGHRSVSWYQQTPGQGLQFLFEYFSETQRNKGNFPGRFSGRQFSNSRSEMNVSTLELGDSALYLCASRKFGQGPKETQYFGPGTRLLVL.

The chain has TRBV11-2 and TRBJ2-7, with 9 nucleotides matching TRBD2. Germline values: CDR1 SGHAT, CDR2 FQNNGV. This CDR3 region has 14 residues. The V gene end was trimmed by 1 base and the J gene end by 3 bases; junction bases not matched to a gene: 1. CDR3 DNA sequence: TGTGCCAGCAGCTTAGGACTAGCGGTCTACGAGCAGTACTTC. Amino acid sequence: CASSLGLAVYEQYF.

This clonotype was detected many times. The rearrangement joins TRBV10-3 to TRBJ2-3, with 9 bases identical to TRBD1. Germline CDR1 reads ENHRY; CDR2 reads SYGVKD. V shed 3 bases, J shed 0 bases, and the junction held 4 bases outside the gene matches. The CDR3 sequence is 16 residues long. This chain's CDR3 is CAISDRDRVSTDTQYF. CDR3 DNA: TGTGCCATCAGTGACCGGGACAGGGTCAGCACAGATACGCAGTATTTT.